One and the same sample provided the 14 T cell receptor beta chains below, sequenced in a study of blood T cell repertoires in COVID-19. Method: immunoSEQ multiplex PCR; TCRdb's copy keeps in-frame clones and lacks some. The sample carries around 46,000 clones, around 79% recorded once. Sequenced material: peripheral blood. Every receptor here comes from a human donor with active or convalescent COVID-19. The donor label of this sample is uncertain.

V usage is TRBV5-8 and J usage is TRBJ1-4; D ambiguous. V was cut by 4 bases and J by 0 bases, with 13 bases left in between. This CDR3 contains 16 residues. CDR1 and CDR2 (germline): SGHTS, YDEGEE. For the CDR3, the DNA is TGTGCCAGCAGCCCGAGGGTTATCGCAACTAATGAAAAACTGTTTTTT. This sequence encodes CASSPRVIATNEKLFF.

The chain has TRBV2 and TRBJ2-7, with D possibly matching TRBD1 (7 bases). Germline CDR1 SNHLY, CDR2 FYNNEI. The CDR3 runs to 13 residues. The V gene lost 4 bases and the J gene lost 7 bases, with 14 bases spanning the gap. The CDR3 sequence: CASSVVQGGEQYF. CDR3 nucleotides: TGTGCCAGCAGTGTGGTCCAGGGGGGTGAGCAGTACTTC.

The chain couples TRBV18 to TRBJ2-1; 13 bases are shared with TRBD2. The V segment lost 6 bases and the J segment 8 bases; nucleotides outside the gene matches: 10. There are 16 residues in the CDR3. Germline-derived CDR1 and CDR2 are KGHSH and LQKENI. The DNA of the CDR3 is TGTGCCAGCTCTCCTGGACTAGCGGGAGTATTTGATGAGCAGTTCTTC. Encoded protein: CASSPGLAGVFDEQFF.

DNA for the CDR3: TGTGCCAGCAGTGACAGGGAAAGCAATCAGCCCCAGCATTTT. This codes for CASSDRESNQPQHF. J is TRBJ1-5 and V is TRBV6-2 or TRBV6-3; 7 bases are a match to TRBD1. The germline V gene encodes CDR1 MNHEY and CDR2 SVGEGT. This CDR3 has 14 amino acids. Unmatched junction bases numbered 2, after V lost 5 bases and J lost 1 base.

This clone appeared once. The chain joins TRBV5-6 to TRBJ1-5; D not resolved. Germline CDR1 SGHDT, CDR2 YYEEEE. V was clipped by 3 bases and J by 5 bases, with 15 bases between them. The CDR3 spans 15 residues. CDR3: CASSSMGAIYQPQHF. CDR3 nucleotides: TGTGCCAGCAGCTCCATGGGAGCTATATATCAGCCCCAGCATTTT.

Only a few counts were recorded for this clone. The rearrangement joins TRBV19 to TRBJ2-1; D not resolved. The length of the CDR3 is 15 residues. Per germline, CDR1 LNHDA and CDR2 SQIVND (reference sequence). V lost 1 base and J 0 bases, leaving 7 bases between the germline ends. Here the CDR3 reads CASSIGPSSYNEQFF. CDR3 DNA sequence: TGTGCCAGTAGTATAGGCCCGAGCTCCTACAATGAGCAGTTCTTC.

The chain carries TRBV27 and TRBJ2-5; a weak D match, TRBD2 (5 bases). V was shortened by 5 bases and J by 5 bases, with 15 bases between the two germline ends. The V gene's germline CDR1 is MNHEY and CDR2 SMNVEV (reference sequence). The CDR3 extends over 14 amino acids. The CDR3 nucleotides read TGTGCCAGCAGTCAACTAGTGGGCGCCGAGACCCAGTACTTC. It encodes CASSQLVGAETQYF.

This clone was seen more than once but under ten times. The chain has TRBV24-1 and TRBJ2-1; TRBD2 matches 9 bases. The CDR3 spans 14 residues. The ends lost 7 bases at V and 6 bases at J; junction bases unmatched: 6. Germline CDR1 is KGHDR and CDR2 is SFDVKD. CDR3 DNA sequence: TGTGCCACCAGCTTAGCGGGAGCCTCCAATGAGCAGTTCTTC. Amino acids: CATSLAGASNEQFF.

The CDR3 reads CASSSLGRGDTEAFF. CDR3 sequence (DNA): TGTGCCAGCAGCTCGTTGGGGCGCGGGGACACTGAAGCTTTCTTT. V usage is TRBV5-4 and J usage is TRBJ1-1; maybe TRBD1 (5 bases). Deletions cut 3 bases from V and 3 bases from J, with 15 bases between. The CDR3 contains 15 residues. CDR1 and CDR2 from the germline V gene are SGHNT and YYREEE (reference sequence).

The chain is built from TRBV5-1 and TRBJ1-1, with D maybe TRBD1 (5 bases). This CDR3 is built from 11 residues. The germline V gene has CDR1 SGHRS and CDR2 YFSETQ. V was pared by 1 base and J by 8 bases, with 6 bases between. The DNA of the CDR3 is TGCGCCAGCAGCTTGCAGGGCGAAGCTTTCTTT. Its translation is CASSLQGEAFF. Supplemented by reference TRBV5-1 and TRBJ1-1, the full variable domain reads KAGVTQTPRYLIKTRGQQVTLSCSPISGHRSVSWYQQTPGQGLQFLFEYFSETQRNKGNFPGRFSGRQFSNSRSEMNVSTLELGDSALYLCASSLQGEAFFGQGTRLTVV.

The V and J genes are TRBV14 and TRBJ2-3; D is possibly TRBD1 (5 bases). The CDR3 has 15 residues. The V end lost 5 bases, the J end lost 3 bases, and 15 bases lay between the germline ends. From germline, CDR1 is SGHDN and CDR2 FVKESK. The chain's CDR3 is CASSGAPFGTDTQYF. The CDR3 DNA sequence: TGTGCCAGCAGCGGGGCTCCCTTTGGGACAGATACGCAGTATTTT.

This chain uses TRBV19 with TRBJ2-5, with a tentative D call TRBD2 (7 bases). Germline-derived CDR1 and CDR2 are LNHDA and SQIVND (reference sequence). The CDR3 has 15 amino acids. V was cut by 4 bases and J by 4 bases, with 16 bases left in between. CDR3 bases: TGTGCCAGTAGTACCCAGGGGAGGGGGGGAGAGACCCAGTACTTC. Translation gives CASSTQGRGGETQYF.

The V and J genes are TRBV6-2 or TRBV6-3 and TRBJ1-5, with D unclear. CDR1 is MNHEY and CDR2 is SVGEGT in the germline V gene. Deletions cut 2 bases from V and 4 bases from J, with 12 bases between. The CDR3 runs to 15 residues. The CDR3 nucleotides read TGTGCCAGCAGTTACGCTGGCGGTAGAAATCAGCCCCAGCATTTT. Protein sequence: CASSYAGGRNQPQHF.

The CDR3 DNA sequence: TGCGCCAGCAGCCAAGGAGGCGGGAGCGGCAATCAGCCCCAGCATTTT. Its protein is CASSQGGGSGNQPQHF. The rearrangement uses TRBV5-1 and TRBJ1-5; D is undetermined. CDR3 length: 16 residues. Trimming pared 4 bases from V and 2 bases from J, leaving 16 bases between. Germline V gives CDR1 SGHRS, CDR2 YFSETQ.